The clone carrying this T cell receptor (beta chain) has just a few counts. Its antigen is as yet unknown. The source of the sample is a study of CD8 T cells in ankylosing spondylitis. Overall study results and limits: Blood of patients with ankylosing spondylitis appeared to be characterized by a TCR beta motif of roughly eight highly homologous variants. In ankylosing spondylitis patients, matched synovial fluid reportedly showed significant enrichment of disease-linked clones. Clones linked to disease, bearing a CD8+ phenotype, were relatively rare in peripheral blood. A number of the motif variants had already been described in reactive arthritis synovial fluid and blood.

In making TCR beta libraries, quantitative 5'-RACE with molecular barcodes was used. Via MiXCR, TCRdb re-called the 5' RACE reads, giving one row per CDR3 protein. Of hundreds of thousands of distinct CDR3 sequences in the sample, more than 25% were seen once. Per germline, CDR1 SGHRS and CDR2 YFSETQ. The CDR3 consists of 15 residues. Trimming removed 2 bases at V and 1 base at J, with 12 bases between. This chain uses TRBV5-1 with TRBJ1-1; D may be TRBD1 (6 bases). What was sequenced was blood, either unsorted or a sorted T cell fraction (not recorded which). This sequence was found in a male donor with ankylosing spondylitis. The DNA for the CDR3 is TGCGCCAGCAGCTTACAGGGACTAGGGAACACTGAAGCTTTCTTT. Amino acid sequence: CASSLQGLGNTEAFF.